The clone carrying this T cell receptor (beta chain) was seen many times. A much larger clone differs by one base, so this may be a read error. RNA transcripts gave rise to amplified TCR beta CDR3 regions. Researchers ran a first-round RT-PCR on the TCR CDR3 using the HTBI primer set. TCRdb redid the calling of the multiplex PCR reads with MiXCR, one entry per CDR3 protein. The sample shows 600,000 to 750,000 distinct CDR3 sequences, roughly 17% of them seen only once. These data originate in a study of T cells in Graves' hyperthyroidism and ophthalmopathy. Trimming shortened V by 1 base and J by 0 bases, and 5 bases separated the two germline ends. The CDR3 consists of 14 residues. Germline V gene data show CDR1 as MNHEY and CDR2 as SVGAGI.

The sequencing input was blood. This chain connects TRBV6-5 to TRBJ2-3; no clear D gene. The TCR originated in a man in his forties or fifties with Graves' hyperthyroidism. CDR3: CASSYFSSTDTQYF. In nucleotides, the CDR3 is TGTGCCAGCAGTTACTTCTCTAGCACAGATACGCAGTATTTT.